This T cell receptor (beta chain) was recorded in a study of blood T cell repertoires in COVID-19. This clone appeared once. This CDR3 is 16 amino acids long. Germline V lookup: CDR1 MDHEN, CDR2 SYDVKM. The V and J ends lost 4 bases and 2 bases, in that order; junction bases with no gene match: 9. Study processing details: For nucleated cells, counts were estimated from reference gene primer amplification. Measured with immunoSEQ multiplex PCR; TCRdb has only the in-frame clones, and not every one. V and J calls and clone size come straight from that table; D and trimming were deduced from the DNA. The sample contains 650,000 to 800,000 clones, 80% to 90% of which appear only once.

The specimen sequenced was peripheral blood. V usage is TRBV28 and J usage is TRBJ2-7; 9 positions agree with TRBD2. This receptor was taken from a young woman with acute or convalescent COVID-19. The CDR3 loop is CASSSQAGGTTYEQYF. The CDR3 nucleotides read TGTGCCAGCAGTTCCCAAGCGGGGGGAACAACCTACGAGCAGTACTTC.